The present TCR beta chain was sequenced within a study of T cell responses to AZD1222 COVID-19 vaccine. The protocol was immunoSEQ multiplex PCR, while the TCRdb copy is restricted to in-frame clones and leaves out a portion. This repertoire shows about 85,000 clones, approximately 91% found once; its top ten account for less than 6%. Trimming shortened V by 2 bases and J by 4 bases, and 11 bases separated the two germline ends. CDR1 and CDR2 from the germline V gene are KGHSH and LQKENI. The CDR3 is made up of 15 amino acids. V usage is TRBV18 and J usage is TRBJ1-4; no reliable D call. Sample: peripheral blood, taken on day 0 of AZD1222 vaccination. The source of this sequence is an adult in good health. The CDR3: CASSPSRIDNEKLFF. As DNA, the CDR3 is TGTGCCAGCTCACCATCCCGGATAGATAATGAAAAACTGTTTTTT. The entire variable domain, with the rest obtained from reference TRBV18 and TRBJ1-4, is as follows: NAGVMQNPRHLVRRRGQEARLRCSPMKGHSHVYWYRQLPEEGLKFMVYLQKENIIDESGMPKERFSAEFPKEGPSILRIQQVVRGDSAAYFCASSPSRIDNEKLFFGSGTQLSVL.